This T cell receptor (beta chain) was identified in a study of tumor and adjacent non-tumor tissue in lung cancer. Across the study: Samples averaged approximately 3.9 million productive TCRbeta reads each.

The library came from three nested PCR rounds adapted from ARM-PCR protocols. TCRdb passed the multiplex PCR reads through MiXCR, listing each CDR3 protein once. The table records tens of thousands of distinct CDR3 sequences, roughly 80% of them present only once. Deletions cut 5 bases from V and 4 bases from J, with 14 bases between. Germline lookup yields CDR1 SGHVS and CDR2 FQNEAQ. The length of the CDR3 is 15 residues. This sample's RNA came from whole unsorted tissue. The receptor was isolated from a woman aged 45-59 years with non-small cell lung cancer. The chain carries TRBV7-8 and TRBJ2-2; D not resolved. The specimen was lung tumor tissue. The CDR3 sequence is CASSPPAAITGELFF. CDR3 in DNA: TGTGCCAGCAGCCCACCGGCAGCGATCACCGGGGAGCTGTTTTTT.